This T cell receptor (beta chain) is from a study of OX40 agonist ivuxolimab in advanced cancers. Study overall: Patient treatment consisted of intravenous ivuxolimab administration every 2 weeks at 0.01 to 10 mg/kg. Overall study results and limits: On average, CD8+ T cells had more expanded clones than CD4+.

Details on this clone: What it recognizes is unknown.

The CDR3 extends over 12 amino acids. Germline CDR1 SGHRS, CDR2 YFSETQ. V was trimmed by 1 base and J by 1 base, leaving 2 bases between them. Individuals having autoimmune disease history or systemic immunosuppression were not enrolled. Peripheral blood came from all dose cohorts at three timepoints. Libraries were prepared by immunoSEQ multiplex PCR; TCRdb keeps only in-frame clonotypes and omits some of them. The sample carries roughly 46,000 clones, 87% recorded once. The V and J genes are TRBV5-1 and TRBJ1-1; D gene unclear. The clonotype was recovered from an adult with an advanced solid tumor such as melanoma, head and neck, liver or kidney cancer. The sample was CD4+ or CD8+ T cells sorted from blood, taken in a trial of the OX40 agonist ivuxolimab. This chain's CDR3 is CASSLQNTEAFF. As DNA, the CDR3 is TGCGCCAGCAGCTTGCAGAACACTGAAGCTTTCTTT. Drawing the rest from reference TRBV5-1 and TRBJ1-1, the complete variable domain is KAGVTQTPRYLIKTRGQQVTLSCSPISGHRSVSWYQQTPGQGLQFLFEYFSETQRNKGNFPGRFSGRQFSNSRSEMNVSTLELGDSALYLCASSLQNTEAFFGQGTRLTVV.